This T cell receptor (beta chain) was identified in a study of T cells in localized non-small cell lung cancer (dated by TCRdb to 2018 to 2020). Concerning the study at large: The study analyzed T cell repertoires of about 230 early-stage NSCLC patients, comparing tumors and uninvolved tumor-adjacent lungs. All 250 or so NSCLC patients in the cohort were treatment-naive and had localized lung tumors that were resected. Of the NSCLC patients, approximately 130 were male and around 99 were female, and the mean age was approximately 64 years. Summary of the overall study and its limitations: Uninvolved tumor-adjacent lung showed the highest T cell clonality, higher than tumor, which suggests more focused antigenic responses in the uninvolved tumor-adjacent lung. Longer overall survival was associated with higher blood T cell density, whereas shorter survival was associated with higher adjacent-lung clonality. Because multi-region tumor sequencing was not done, intratumor heterogeneity could not be ruled out. Because the study design was exploratory, TCR variables were selected using unadjusted p-values without false-discovery rate correction. Of the top 100 tumor clones, a median of 57 were detected in paired uninvolved adjacent lung; about 28 were also among that lung's top 100.

This clone was counted once. Its antigen is unknown. Within one base of it there is no much larger clone, and no base qualities were kept. The immunoSEQ Assay was used to sequence TCR beta CDR3 regions from DNA. In the original analysis: T cell density was computed as TCR beta template counts normalized to usable DNA estimated by amplifying housekeeping genes. Using the preseqR package, richness was estimated by extrapolating to 120,000 templates for tissue samples and 400,000 templates for PBMC samples. Clonality was defined as one minus Pielou's evenness. To identify tissue-enriched TCRs, differential abundance testing was run on productive amino-acid clonotypes with a minimum total count of 5 and an alpha of 0.1. The Jaccard Index and the Morisita Overlap Index were used to measure repertoire overlap between compartments. GLIPH grouped TCR beta CDR3s together with public tetramer-defined viral CDR3s, and a viral motif had to include at least three viral sequences and also show V-gene enrichment. Here the immuneACCESS table is served through TCRdb, limited to in-frame sequences with V and J called. Missing clones are a known gap in these copies; in checked studies unresolved V genes cover under half, and the rest lacks a known reason. D and trimming were read from the DNA, whereas the V and J calls and clone size are those reported in that table. The sample table lists 75,000 to 80,000 clones, more than 75% of them with a count of one. The ten largest make up 20% to 25% of the sample.

At diagnosis, peripheral blood, uninvolved tumor-adjacent lung and tumor were collected and were preserved as a mix of fresh-frozen and FFPE material. Blood samples were analyzed as peripheral blood mononuclear cells for TCR repertoire profiling. The sequence came from a woman between 40 and 69 years old with stage I squamous cell lung carcinoma. The input for sequencing was peripheral blood, taken before any cancer treatment.

CDR3 loop: CASSEYRDYGYTF. In nucleotides, the sequence is TGTGCCAGCAGTGAGTACAGGGACTATGGCTACACCTTC. The chain is assembled from TRBV25-1 and TRBJ1-2; TRBD1 might be the D gene, on 6 matching bases. Trimming removed 3 bases from V and 3 bases from J, leaving 8 bases between the germline ends. Taken from cysteine to phenylalanine, the CDR3 has 13 residues. Only CDR3 DNA remains: 39 bases, in frame from the first base. CDR1 and CDR2 (MGHDK, SYGVNS) derive from the germline V gene.